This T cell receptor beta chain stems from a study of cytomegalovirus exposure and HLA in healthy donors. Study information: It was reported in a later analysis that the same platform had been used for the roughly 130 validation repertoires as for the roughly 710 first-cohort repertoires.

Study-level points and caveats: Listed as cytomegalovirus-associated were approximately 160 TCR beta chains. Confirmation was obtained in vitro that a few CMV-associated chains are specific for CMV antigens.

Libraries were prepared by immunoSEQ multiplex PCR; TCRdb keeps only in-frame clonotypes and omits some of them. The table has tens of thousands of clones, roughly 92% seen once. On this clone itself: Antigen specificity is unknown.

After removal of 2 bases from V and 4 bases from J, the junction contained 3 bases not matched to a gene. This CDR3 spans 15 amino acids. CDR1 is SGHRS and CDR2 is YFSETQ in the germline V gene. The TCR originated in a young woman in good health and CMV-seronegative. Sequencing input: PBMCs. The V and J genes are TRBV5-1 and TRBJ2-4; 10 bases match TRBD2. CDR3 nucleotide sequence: TGCGCCAGCAGCTTCCTAGCGGGGGTAAAAAACATTCAGTACTTC. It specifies CASSFLAGVKNIQYF.